One sample yielded the 8 T cell receptor beta chains listed below, sequenced in a study of blood T cell repertoires in COVID-19. Clones were read by immunoSEQ multiplex PCR, and TCRdb kept only the in-frame ones, dropping some. The table includes 250,000 or so clones, approximately 90% detected once. The sequencing sample was made of peripheral blood. The receptors shown here come from a woman aged 40-49 years who had recovered from COVID-19.

The genes are TRBV9 and TRBJ2-1; 8 bases line up with TRBD1. The J segment lost 6 bases and the V segment lost 3 bases, leaving 5 bases of the junction unmatched. The CDR3 runs 14 residues. Per germline, CDR1 SGDLS and CDR2 YYNGEE. CDR3 amino acids: CASSAGTGTNEQFF. The CDR3 DNA reads as TGTGCCAGCAGCGCCGGGACAGGTACCAATGAGCAGTTCTTC.

The chain links TRBV4-3 to TRBJ1-2; D unresolved. V gave up 0 bases and J gave up 2 bases, with 10 bases separating them. The germline CDR1 and CDR2 sequences are LGHNA and YSLEER. This CDR3 has 15 residues. The CDR3 here is CASSQDSHGNYGYTF. The CDR3 region has the DNA TGCGCCAGCAGCCAAGACTCACACGGGAACTATGGCTACACCTTC.

This rearrangement joins TRBV28 to TRBJ1-5; D is ambiguous. Trimming took off 5 bases at V and 2 bases at J, with 7 bases between the two ends. Germline V gene data show CDR1 as MDHEN and CDR2 as SYDVKM. The CDR3 extends over 13 amino acids. The CDR3 bases are TGTGCCAGCAGTCCCCCAGGCAATCAGCCCCAGCATTTT. It codes for CASSPPGNQPQHF.

The rearrangement links TRBV21-1 to TRBJ2-7; TRBD2 was called by the table and not checked on the DNA. TRBV21-1 has pseudogene status. This CDR3 is built from 17 residues. The CDR3 region is CASSPRTSGTTLEEQYV. The DNA of the CDR3 is TGTGCCAGCAGCCCCCGGACTAGCGGGACCACCCTCGAGGAGCAGTACGTC.

The rearrangement joins TRBV9 to TRBJ2-3, with 10 bases that match TRBD2. After removal of 4 bases from V and 5 bases from J, the junction contained 4 bases not matched to a gene. Germline CDR1 SGDLS, CDR2 YYNGEE. CDR3 length equals 14 residues. The DNA of the CDR3 is TGTGCCAGCAGCCCTAGCGGGAGTGGAGATACGCAGTATTTT. This sequence encodes CASSPSGSGDTQYF.

This sequence joins TRBV28 and TRBJ1-5, with 7 positions matching TRBD1. With V trimmed by 9 bases and J by 7 bases, 9 bases remained unmatched. From germline, CDR1 is MDHEN and CDR2 SYDVKM. There are 13 residues in the CDR3. CDR3 amino acids: CASSGQASQPQHF. The CDR3 nucleotides are TGTGCCAGTTCCGGACAGGCCAGCCAGCCCCAGCATTTT.

The V gene is TRBV30, the J gene TRBJ2-1; TRBD2 aligns across 16 bases. CDR3 length equals 17 residues. With 3 bases clipped from V and 8 bases from J, the junction kept 10 bases outside the gene matches. Germline values: CDR1 GTSNPN, CDR2 SVGIG (reference sequence). DNA of the CDR3: TGTGCCTGGAGCCCCGGGACTAGCGGGAGGGCAGCGGATGAGCAGTTCTTC. This translates into CAWSPGTSGRAADEQFF.

V and J are TRBV7-2 and TRBJ2-3, with TRBD2 identical over 8 bases. Germline V CDR1 and CDR2: SGHTA, FQGNSA. Losses at the gene ends were 5 bases for V and 2 bases for J; bases not matched to a gene: 9. The CDR3 sequence is 16 residues long. DNA for the CDR3: TGTGCCAGCAGCCCCCCAGGGACTAGTATCACAGATACGCAGTATTTT. This codes for CASSPPGTSITDTQYF.